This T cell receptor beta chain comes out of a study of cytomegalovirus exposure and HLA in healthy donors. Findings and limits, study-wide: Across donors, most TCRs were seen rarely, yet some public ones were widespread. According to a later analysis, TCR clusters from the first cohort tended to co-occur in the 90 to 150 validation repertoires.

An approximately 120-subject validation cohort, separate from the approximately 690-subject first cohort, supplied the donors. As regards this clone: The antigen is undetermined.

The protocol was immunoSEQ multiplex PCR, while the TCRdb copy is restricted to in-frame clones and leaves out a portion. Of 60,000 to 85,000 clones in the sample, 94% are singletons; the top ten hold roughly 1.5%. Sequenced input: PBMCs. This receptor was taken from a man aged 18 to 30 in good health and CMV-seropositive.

The CDR3 nucleotides are TGTGCGACCCTGAGACTAGCGGGAGAGCTGGAGACCCAGTACTTC. It codes for CATLRLAGELETQYF. The genes are TRBV28 and TRBJ2-5; 12 bases are a match to TRBD2. This CDR3 is 15 amino acids long. Germline V gives CDR1 MDHEN, CDR2 SYDVKM.